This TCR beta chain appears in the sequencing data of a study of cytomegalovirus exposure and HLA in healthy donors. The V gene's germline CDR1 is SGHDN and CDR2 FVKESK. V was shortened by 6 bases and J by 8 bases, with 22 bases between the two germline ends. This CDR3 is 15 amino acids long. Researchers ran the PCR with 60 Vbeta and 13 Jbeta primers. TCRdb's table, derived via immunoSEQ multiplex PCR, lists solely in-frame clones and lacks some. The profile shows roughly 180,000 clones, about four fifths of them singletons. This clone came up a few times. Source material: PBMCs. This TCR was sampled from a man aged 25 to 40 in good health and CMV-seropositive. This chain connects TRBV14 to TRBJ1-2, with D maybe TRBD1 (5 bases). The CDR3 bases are TGTGCCAGCAGACGCCTTGCGACTAGGAGGGGAGGCTACACCTTC. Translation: CASRRLATRRGGYTF.